This TCR beta chain was profiled in a study of cytomegalovirus exposure and HLA in healthy donors. Study as a whole: An early release of data contained roughly 86 million unique TCRs, which came from HLA-typed donors.

With respect to this clone: Its antigen is still unknown.

The primer mix had 60 Vbeta and 13 Jbeta primers. Profiled with immunoSEQ multiplex PCR; TCRdb holds only in-frame clones, not every one. The sample holds about 39,000 clones. CDR3 length: 17 amino acids. With 4 bases clipped from V and 5 bases from J, the junction kept 9 bases outside the gene matches. Per the germline V gene, CDR1 is PRHDT and CDR2 is FYEKMQ (reference sequence). Study results and caveats: There were reportedly fewer N-insertions in an Asian-associated ancestry cluster than the roughly 670-donor mean, in a later analysis. Whilst most TCR sequences proved rare, a subset of public TCRs occurred across many donors.

The chain employs TRBV13 and TRBJ2-2, with 11 bases that match TRBD2. The sequence was collected from a male donor in good health and CMV-seronegative. The sequenced material came from PBMCs. This CDR3 reads CASSSRLSGGATGELFF. In DNA form, the CDR3 reads TGTGCCAGCAGCTCTAGACTTAGCGGGGGGGCGACCGGGGAGCTGTTTTTT.